This T cell receptor (beta chain) was identified during a study of T cell responses to AZD1222 COVID-19 vaccine. General observations from the study: Reports say nearly half of spike-specific TCRs go after unmutated variant regions. Spike-specific TCR depth and breadth grew after two AZD1222 doses.

The method was immunoSEQ multiplex PCR; TCRdb's version includes in-frame clones alone and lacks a portion of them. The sample includes about 120,000 clones, approximately 90% of them seen just once. Points on this clone: Its antigen is unidentified.

There are 15 residues in the CDR3. The V gene's germline CDR1 is LNHDA and CDR2 SQIVND (reference sequence). V was cut by 1 base and J by 0 bases, with 9 bases left in between. Sequenced here: peripheral blood, sampled on day 0 of AZD1222 vaccination. The sequence came from an adult in good health. The rearrangement uses TRBV19 and TRBJ1-1; a possible D gene is TRBD1 (5 bases). CDR3 nucleotide sequence: TGTGCCAGTAGTATAGGGCGGGGGTTGAACACTGAAGCTTTCTTT. This translates into CASSIGRGLNTEAFF.